The 26 T cell receptor beta chains listed next were all sequenced from one sample in a study of blood T cell repertoires in COVID-19. Libraries were prepared by immunoSEQ multiplex PCR; TCRdb keeps only in-frame clonotypes and omits some of them. Of 150,000 to 200,000 clones in the sample, 90% to 95% were seen once. The sample was peripheral blood. The origin of the receptors is a woman in her 50s with acute or convalescent COVID-19.

The genes are TRBV19 and TRBJ2-1; TRBD2 might be the D (5 bases). Trimming took 4 bases from V and 6 from J, leaving 13 bases between them. The CDR3 has 14 amino acids. Germline V gives CDR1 LNHDA, CDR2 SQIVND (reference sequence). The CDR3 nucleotides read TGTGCCAGTAGTACTGGCGGGCAGCTCAATGAGCAGTTCTTC. Protein product: CASSTGGQLNEQFF.

This chain connects TRBV5-4 to TRBJ1-6, with 8 nucleotides matching TRBD1. The germline V gene has CDR1 SGHNT and CDR2 YYREEE (reference sequence). Trimming at V came to 4 bases and at J to 9 bases, leaving 6 bases not matched to a gene. CDR3 size: 14 residues. The CDR3 sequence: CASSPDRVSSPLHF. Here the CDR3 DNA reads TGTGCCAGCAGCCCGGACAGGGTGTCTTCACCCCTCCACTTT.

A note on this clone: Other DNA sequences in this sample translate to the same CDR3. This chain connects TRBV7-2 to TRBJ1-5, with 8 bases aligning to TRBD1. CDR1 and CDR2 (germline): SGHTA, FQGNSA. With 5 bases clipped from V and 0 bases from J, the junction kept 3 bases outside the gene matches. The CDR3 covers 15 residues. CDR3 sequence: CASSPGQGSNQPQHF. DNA of the CDR3: TGTGCCAGCAGCCCTGGACAGGGTAGCAATCAGCCCCAGCATTTT.

Only one count was recorded for this clone. The chain couples TRBV7-9 to TRBJ1-1; D not resolved. Trimming left V 3 bases short and J 0 bases short, with 14 bases between. Germline CDR1 and CDR2: SEHNR and FQNEAQ (reference sequence). The CDR3 sequence is 16 residues long. This chain's CDR3 is CASSFLRQMMNTEAFF. CDR3 coding DNA: TGTGCCAGCAGCTTTCTGCGGCAGATGATGAACACTGAAGCTTTCTTT.

The V and J genes are TRBV28 and TRBJ2-3; TRBD2 matches at 9 bases. The V gene's germline CDR1 is MDHEN and CDR2 SYDVKM. This CDR3 spans 17 amino acids. The J segment lost 2 bases and the V segment lost 0 bases, leaving 6 bases of the junction unmatched. The CDR3, as DNA: TGTGCCAGCAGTTTATGGGCTAGCGGGGAACTCACAGATACGCAGTATTTT. This translates into CASSLWASGELTDTQYF.

The V and J genes are TRBV19 and TRBJ2-1; a possible D gene is TRBD1 (6 bases). This CDR3 is 14 amino acids long. CDR1 is LNHDA and CDR2 is SQIVND in the germline V gene (reference sequence). Trimming removed 3 bases from V and 1 base from J, with 7 bases in between. CDR3 residues: CASSIDRSYNEQFF. The CDR3 DNA sequence: TGTGCCAGTAGTATCGACAGGTCCTACAATGAGCAGTTCTTC.

V usage is TRBV5-6 and J usage is TRBJ1-2; the D gene is possibly TRBD1 (5 bases). The germline V gene encodes CDR1 SGHDT and CDR2 YYEEEE. Trimming pared 4 bases from V and 2 bases from J, leaving 12 bases between. CDR3 length equals 14 residues. The CDR3 reads CASSPRGSNYGYTF. Here the CDR3 DNA reads TGTGCCAGCAGCCCTAGGGGCTCCAACTATGGCTACACCTTC.

The chain couples TRBV5-8 to TRBJ1-1, with TRBD1 identical over 7 bases. CDR3 length equals 15 residues. The V gene end was trimmed by 1 base and the J gene end by 5 bases; junction bases not matched to a gene: 8. Germline V gene lookup returns CDR1 SGHTS and CDR2 YDEGEE. CDR3 sequence (DNA): TGTGCCAGCAGCTTGTCAGCAGGGGGTAAAACTGAAGCTTTCTTT. It is translated as CASSLSAGGKTEAFF.

In DNA, the CDR3 is TGTGCCAGCAGTCGGACAGGAGATGAAGCTTTCTTT. Its protein product is CASSRTGDEAFF. The chain uses TRBV7-9 and TRBJ1-1, with TRBD1 matching 7 bases. This CDR3 has 12 amino acids. The ends lost 6 bases at V and 7 bases at J; junction bases unmatched: 5. Germline assignment: CDR1 SEHNR and CDR2 FQNEAQ (reference sequence).

This clone was detected only a few times. The V and J genes are TRBV7-2 and TRBJ2-7; D remains unclear. The CDR3 runs to 13 residues. Germline CDR1 is SGHTA and CDR2 is FQGNSA. The V and J ends lost 1 base and 3 bases respectively, with 7 bases between them. The CDR3 DNA reads TGTGCCAGCAGCTTAGGGAGTTACTACGAGCAGTACTTC. It yields the protein CASSLGSYYEQYF.

The chain joins TRBV6-2 or TRBV6-3 to TRBJ1-5; D ambiguous. CDR1 is MNHEY and CDR2 is SVGEGT in the germline V gene. The CDR3 is made up of 14 amino acids. Between the trimmed V and J ends, which lost 3 bases and 3 bases, there was a span of 9 bases. CDR3 protein: CASSYDTHNQPQHF. CDR3 DNA: TGTGCCAGCAGTTATGACACCCACAATCAGCCCCAGCATTTT.

This chain uses TRBV28 with TRBJ2-2, with D unclear. The CDR3 extends over 15 amino acids. The germline V gene has CDR1 MDHEN and CDR2 SYDVKM. Trimming pared 8 bases from V and 0 bases from J, leaving 13 bases between. The DNA of the CDR3 is TGTGCCAGCTCCGTTCCTCTACCGAACACCGGGGAGCTGTTTTTT. Translating it yields CASSVPLPNTGELFF.

This clone was counted a single time. This chain uses TRBV27 with TRBJ2-5; 9 nucleotides line up with TRBD2. The germline V gene has CDR1 MNHEY and CDR2 SMNVEV (reference sequence). The V and J ends lost 7 bases and 5 bases, in that order; junction bases with no gene match: 5. The CDR3 is 13 amino acids. The CDR3 reads CASTQSGGETQYF. CDR3 bases: TGTGCCAGCACCCAGAGCGGGGGGGAGACCCAGTACTTC.

The chain employs TRBV25-1 and TRBJ1-1, with TRBD1 identical over 8 bases. This CDR3 is 17 amino acids long. In germline, CDR1 is MGHDK, CDR2 SYGVNS. The V gene end was trimmed by 1 base and the J gene end by 1 base; junction bases not matched to a gene: 8. CDR3 region: CASSESLWTGQNTEAFF. DNA for the CDR3: TGTGCCAGCAGTGAATCTCTATGGACAGGGCAGAACACTGAAGCTTTCTTT.

This rearrangement joins TRBV5-6 to TRBJ2-2; D is ambiguous. The germline V gene has CDR1 SGHDT and CDR2 YYEEEE. V lost 2 bases to trimming and J lost 0 bases, with 8 bases between them. The CDR3 contains 15 residues. CDR3 in amino acids: CASSFPGSNTGELFF. In DNA form, the CDR3 reads TGTGCCAGCAGCTTTCCCGGGTCGAACACCGGGGAGCTGTTTTTT.

With regard to this clone: This specimen includes other DNA sequences encoding the same CDR3. This chain links TRBV7-9 with TRBJ1-1, with 7 bases lining up with TRBD1. The CDR3 is 13 residues long. Germline CDR1 reads SEHNR; CDR2 reads FQNEAQ (reference sequence). J gave up 6 bases and V 1 base, and 2 bases lay outside the gene matches. The CDR3 protein is CASSLGTGSEAFF. CDR3 nucleotide sequence: TGTGCCAGCAGCTTAGGGACAGGATCTGAAGCTTTCTTT. The whole variable domain, remainder taken from reference TRBV7-9 and TRBJ1-1, is DTGVSQNPRHKITKRGQNVTFRCDPISEHNRLYWYRQTLGQGPEFLTYFQNEAQLEKSRLLSDRFSAERPKGSFSTLEIQRTEQGDSAMYLCASSLGTGSEAFFGQGTRLTVV.

The chain joins TRBV25-1 to TRBJ2-1; D might be TRBD2 (6 bases). The V and J ends lost 4 bases and 14 bases respectively, with 18 bases between them. This CDR3 is 13 amino acids long. Germline CDR1 MGHDK, CDR2 SYGVNS. For the CDR3, the DNA is TGTGCCAGCAGTGGATCCGCGGGACCGCTGAAGTTCTTC. Its translation: CASSGSAGPLKFF. Full variable domain (outside the CDR3, taken from reference TRBV25-1 and TRBJ2-1): EADIYQTPRYLVIGTGKKITLECSQTMGHDKMYWYQQDPGMELHLIHYSYGVNSTEKGDLSSESTVSRIRTEHFPLTLESARPSHTSQYLCASSGSAGPLKFFGPGTRLTVL.

This chain joins TRBV5-4 and TRBJ2-2, with 8 bases that match TRBD1. This CDR3 region has 15 residues. V was clipped by 4 bases and J by 2 bases; unmatched bases: 4. The germline CDR1 and CDR2 sequences are SGHNT and YYREEE (reference sequence). This chain's CDR3 is CASSPGTGNTGELFF. DNA for the CDR3: TGTGCCAGCAGCCCCGGGACAGGCAACACCGGGGAGCTGTTTTTT.

The chain uses TRBV10-3 and TRBJ1-1, with a weak D call TRBD1 (6 bases). The CDR3 covers 16 residues. In germline, CDR1 is ENHRY, CDR2 SYGVKD. Trimming removed 0 bases at V and 0 bases at J, with 11 bases between. CDR3 DNA sequence: TGTGCCATCAGTGAGTCAGGGTACAGGGTGAACACTGAAGCTTTCTTT. It encodes CAISESGYRVNTEAFF.

This rearrangement joins TRBV6-5 to TRBJ1-6, with D perhaps matching TRBD1 (6 bases). Deletions cut 6 bases from V and 7 bases from J, with 13 bases between. The CDR3 is 14 residues long. Germline CDR1 is MNHEY and CDR2 is SVGAGI. Here the CDR3 DNA reads TGTGCCAGCAGCTCCGGGACAAGGAATTCACCCCTCCACTTT. It translates to CASSSGTRNSPLHF.

CDR3 in amino acids: CATSDFSVYNEQFF. The CDR3 nucleotides read TGTGCCACCAGTGATTTTTCAGTTTACAATGAGCAGTTCTTC. The V and J genes are TRBV24-1 and TRBJ2-1; D call uncertain. Trimming took 1 base from V and 4 from J, leaving 7 bases between them. This CDR3 is built from 14 residues. Germline V gives CDR1 KGHDR, CDR2 SFDVKD.

J is TRBJ1-4 and V is TRBV29-1; D may be TRBD1 (6 bases). The CDR3 covers 17 residues. Trimming left V 4 bases short and J 0 bases short, with 18 bases between. Germline V gives CDR1 SQVTM, CDR2 ANQGSEA. The CDR3 loop reads CSVVVVPQGSTNEKLFF. The DNA for the CDR3 is TGCAGCGTTGTCGTAGTCCCTCAGGGGTCAACTAATGAAAAACTGTTTTTT.

This clone was seen more than once but under ten times. The chain links TRBV2 to TRBJ2-7, with 10 nucleotides matching TRBD2. This CDR3 has 13 amino acids. The germline V gene has CDR1 SNHLY and CDR2 FYNNEI. J was trimmed by 3 bases and V by 9 bases; bases with no gene match: 5. The DNA for the CDR3 is TGTGCCAGTAACGGACTAGCGGTCTACGAGCAGTACTTC. It yields the protein CASNGLAVYEQYF.

Of note for this clone: A junction boundary mismatches the germline segment, possibly from a read error. J is TRBJ2-4 and V is TRBV7-2; no clear D gene. This CDR3 has 16 amino acids. Germline lookup yields CDR1 SGHTA and CDR2 FQGNSA. The CDR3 reads CITSRESQRAKNIQYF. In DNA, the CDR3 is TGCATAACAAGTCGAGAGAGTCAGCGAGCCAAAAACATTCAGTACTTC.

This chain uses TRBV20-1 with TRBJ2-3, with 12 bases lining up with TRBD2. Looked up from germline, CDR1 is DFQATT and CDR2 is SNEGSKA (reference sequence). CDR3 length: 18 residues. Unmatched junction bases numbered 10, after V lost 3 bases and J lost 0 bases. Here the CDR3 DNA reads TGCAGTGCTAGTGGGGCTAGCGGGGGGGGGTCTAGCACAGATACGCAGTATTTT. It encodes CSASGASGGGSSTDTQYF.

The rearrangement joins TRBV19 to TRBJ1-5, with D uncertain. The CDR3 contains 13 residues. Germline CDR1 and CDR2: LNHDA and SQIVND (reference sequence). V lost 5 bases to trimming and J lost 5 bases, with 10 bases between them. The CDR3 region has the DNA TGTGCCAGTAGTGCCTACGAGGATCAGCCCCAGCATTTT. Its protein is CASSAYEDQPQHF.